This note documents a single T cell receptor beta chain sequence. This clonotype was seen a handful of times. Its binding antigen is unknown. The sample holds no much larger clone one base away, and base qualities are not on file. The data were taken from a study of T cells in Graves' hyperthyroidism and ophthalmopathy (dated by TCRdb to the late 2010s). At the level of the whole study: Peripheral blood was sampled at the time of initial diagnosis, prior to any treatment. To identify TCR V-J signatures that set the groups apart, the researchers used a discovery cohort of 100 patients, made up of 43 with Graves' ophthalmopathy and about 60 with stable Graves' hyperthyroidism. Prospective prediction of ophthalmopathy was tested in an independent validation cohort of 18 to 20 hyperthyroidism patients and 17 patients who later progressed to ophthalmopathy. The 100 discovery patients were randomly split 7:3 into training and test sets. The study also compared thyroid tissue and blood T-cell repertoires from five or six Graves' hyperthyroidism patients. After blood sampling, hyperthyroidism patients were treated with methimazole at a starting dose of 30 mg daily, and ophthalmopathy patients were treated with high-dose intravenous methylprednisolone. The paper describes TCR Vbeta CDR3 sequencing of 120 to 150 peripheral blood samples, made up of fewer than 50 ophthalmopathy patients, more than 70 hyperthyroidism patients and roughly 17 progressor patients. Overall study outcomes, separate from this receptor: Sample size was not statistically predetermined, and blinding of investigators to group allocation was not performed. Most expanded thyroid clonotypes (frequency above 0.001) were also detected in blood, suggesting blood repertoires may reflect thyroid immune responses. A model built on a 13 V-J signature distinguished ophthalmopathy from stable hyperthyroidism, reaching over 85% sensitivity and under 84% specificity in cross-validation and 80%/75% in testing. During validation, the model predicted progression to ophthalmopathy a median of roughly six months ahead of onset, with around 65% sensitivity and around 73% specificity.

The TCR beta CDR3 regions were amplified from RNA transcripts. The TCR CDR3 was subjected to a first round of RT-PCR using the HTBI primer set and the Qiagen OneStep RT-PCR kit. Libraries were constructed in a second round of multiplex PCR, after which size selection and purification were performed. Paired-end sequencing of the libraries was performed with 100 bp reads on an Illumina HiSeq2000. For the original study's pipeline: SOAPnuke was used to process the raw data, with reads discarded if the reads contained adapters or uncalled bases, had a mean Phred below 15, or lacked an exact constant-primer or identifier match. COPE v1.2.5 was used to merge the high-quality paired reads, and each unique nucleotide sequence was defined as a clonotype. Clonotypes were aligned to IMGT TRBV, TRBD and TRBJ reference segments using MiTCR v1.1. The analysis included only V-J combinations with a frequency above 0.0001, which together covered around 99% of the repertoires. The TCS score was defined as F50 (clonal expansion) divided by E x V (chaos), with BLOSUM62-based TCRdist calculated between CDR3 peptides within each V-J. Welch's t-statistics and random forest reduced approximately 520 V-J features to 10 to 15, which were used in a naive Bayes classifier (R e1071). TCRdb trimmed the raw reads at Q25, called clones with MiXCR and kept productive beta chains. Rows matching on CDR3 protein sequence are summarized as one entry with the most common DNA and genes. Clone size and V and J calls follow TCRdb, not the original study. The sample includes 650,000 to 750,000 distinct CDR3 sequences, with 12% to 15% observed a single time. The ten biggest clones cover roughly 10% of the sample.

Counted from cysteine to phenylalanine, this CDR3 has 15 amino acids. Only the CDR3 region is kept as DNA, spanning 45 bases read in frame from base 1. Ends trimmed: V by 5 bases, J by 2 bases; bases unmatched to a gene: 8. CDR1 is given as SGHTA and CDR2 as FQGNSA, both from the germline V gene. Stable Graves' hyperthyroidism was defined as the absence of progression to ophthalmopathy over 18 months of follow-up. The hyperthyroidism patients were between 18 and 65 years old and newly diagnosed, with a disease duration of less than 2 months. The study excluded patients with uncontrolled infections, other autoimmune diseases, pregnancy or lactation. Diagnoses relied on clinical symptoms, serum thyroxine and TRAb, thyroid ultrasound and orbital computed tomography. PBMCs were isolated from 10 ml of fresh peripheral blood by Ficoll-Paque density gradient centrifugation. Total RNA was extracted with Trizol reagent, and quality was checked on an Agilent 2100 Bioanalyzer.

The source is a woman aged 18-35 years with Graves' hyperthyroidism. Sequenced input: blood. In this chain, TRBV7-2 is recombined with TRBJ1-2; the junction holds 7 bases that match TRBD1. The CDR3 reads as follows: CASSPIGGQNYGYTF. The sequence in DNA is TGTGCCAGCAGCCCCATAGGGGGACAGAACTATGGCTACACCTTC.